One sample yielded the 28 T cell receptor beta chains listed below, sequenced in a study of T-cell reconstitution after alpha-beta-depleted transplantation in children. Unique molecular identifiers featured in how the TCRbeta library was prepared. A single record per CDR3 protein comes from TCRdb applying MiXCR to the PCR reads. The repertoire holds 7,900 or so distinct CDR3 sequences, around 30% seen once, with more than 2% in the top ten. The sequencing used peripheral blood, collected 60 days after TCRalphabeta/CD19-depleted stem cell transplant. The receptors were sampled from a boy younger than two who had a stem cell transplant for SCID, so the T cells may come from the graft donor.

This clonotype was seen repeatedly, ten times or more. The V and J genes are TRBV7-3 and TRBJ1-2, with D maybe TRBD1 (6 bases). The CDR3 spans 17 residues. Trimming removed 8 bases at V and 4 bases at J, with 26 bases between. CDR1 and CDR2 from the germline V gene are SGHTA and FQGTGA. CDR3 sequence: CASSPMGPGDLLYGYTF. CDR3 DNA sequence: TGTGCCAGCTCCCCTATGGGCCCAGGGGACCTCCTCTATGGCTACACCTTC.

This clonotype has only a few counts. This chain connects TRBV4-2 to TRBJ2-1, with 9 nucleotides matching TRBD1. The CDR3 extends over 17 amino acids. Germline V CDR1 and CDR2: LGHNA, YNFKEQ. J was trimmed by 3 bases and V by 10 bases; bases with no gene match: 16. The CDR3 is CAMGEERRDRDYNEQFF. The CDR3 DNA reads TGTGCCATGGGCGAAGAGCGACGGGACAGGGACTACAATGAGCAGTTCTTC.

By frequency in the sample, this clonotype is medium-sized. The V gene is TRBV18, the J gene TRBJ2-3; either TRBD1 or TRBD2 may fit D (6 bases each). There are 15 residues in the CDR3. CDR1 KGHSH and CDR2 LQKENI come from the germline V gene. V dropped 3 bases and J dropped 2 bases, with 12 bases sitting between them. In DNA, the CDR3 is TGTGCCAGCTCACCTATCGGGGGCCCCACAGATACGCAGTATTTT. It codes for CASSPIGGPTDTQYF.

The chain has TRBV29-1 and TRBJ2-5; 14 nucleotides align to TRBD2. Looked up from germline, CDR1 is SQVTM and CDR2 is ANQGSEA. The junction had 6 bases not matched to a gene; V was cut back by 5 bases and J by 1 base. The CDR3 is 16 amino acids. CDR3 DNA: TGCAGCGTTTCGGGACTAGCGGGAGAAGGCCAAGAGACCCAGTACTTC. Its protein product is CSVSGLAGEGQETQYF.

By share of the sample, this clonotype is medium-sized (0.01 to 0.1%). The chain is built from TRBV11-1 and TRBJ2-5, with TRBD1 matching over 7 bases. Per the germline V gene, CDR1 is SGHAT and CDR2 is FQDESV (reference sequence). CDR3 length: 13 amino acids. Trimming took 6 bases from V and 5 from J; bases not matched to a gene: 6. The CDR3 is CASRHRGSETQYF. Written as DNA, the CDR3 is TGTGCCAGCAGACACAGGGGTAGCGAGACCCAGTACTTC.

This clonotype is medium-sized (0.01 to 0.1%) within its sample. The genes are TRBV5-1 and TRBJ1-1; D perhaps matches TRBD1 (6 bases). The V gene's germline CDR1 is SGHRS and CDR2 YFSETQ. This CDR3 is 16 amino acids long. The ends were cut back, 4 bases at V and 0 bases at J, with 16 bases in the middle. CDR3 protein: CASSPFKGQLNTEAFF. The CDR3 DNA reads TGCGCCAGCAGCCCCTTTAAGGGACAATTGAACACTGAAGCTTTCTTT.

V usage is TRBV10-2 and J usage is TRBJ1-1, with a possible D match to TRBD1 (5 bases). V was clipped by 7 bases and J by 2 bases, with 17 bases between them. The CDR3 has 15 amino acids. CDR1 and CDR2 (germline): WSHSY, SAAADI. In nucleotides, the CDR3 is TGCGCCAGCATCCGATGGCAGGGCCCTAACACTGAAGCTTTCTTT. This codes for CASIRWQGPNTEAFF.

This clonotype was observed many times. The CDR3 loop is CASSSSTGPTNEKLFF. CDR3 bases: TGTGCCAGCAGTTCTTCTACAGGCCCAACTAATGAAAAACTGTTTTTT. The rearrangement joins TRBV6-5 to TRBJ1-4; a weak D match, TRBD1 (5 bases). The V gene's germline CDR1 is MNHEY and CDR2 SVGAGI. The V end lost 4 bases, the J end lost 0 bases, and 12 bases lay between the germline ends. CDR3 length: 16 amino acids.

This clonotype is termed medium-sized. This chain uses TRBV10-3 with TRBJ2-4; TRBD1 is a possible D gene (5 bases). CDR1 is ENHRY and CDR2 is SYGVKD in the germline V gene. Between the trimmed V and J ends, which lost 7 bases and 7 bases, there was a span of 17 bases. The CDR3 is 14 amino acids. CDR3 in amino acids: CAITPDKLGNIQYF. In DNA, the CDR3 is TGTGCCATCACTCCGGACAAGCTGGGCAACATTCAGTACTTC.

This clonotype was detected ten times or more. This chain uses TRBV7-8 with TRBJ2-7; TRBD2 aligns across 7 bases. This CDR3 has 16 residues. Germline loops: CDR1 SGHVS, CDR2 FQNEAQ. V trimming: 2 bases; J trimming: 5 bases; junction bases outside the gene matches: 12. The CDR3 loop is CASSLRKGGASDEQYF. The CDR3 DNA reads TGTGCCAGCAGCTTACGGAAGGGAGGGGCGAGCGACGAGCAGTACTTC.

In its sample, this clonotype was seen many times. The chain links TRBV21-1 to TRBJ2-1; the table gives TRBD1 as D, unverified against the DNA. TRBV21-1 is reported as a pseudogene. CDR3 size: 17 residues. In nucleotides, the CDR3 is TGTGCCAGCAGCAAAAAGACGTTAGGAAAGGGGGGCGATGAGCAGTTCTTC. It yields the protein CASSKKTLGKGGDEQFF.

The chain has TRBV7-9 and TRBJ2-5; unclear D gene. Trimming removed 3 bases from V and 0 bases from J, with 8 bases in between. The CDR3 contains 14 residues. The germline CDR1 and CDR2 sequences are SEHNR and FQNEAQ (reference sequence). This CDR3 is CASSFMRNQETQYF. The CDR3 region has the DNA TGTGCCAGCAGCTTCATGAGAAACCAAGAGACCCAGTACTTC.

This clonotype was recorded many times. The CDR3 bases are TGCGCCAGCAGCCCGCAGGGTCTGAACACTGAAGCTTTCTTT. Its protein is CASSPQGLNTEAFF. The rearrangement joins TRBV10-2 to TRBJ1-1, with TRBD1 as a possible D gene (5 bases). V was cut by 6 bases and J by 0 bases, with 11 bases left in between. CDR3 length: 14 residues. From germline, CDR1 is WSHSY and CDR2 SAAADI.

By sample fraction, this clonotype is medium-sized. The CDR3: CSVDLYWDRVITDTQYF. CDR3 coding DNA: TGCAGCGTTGACCTCTATTGGGACAGGGTAATCACAGATACGCAGTATTTT. This chain links TRBV29-1 with TRBJ2-3; TRBD1 aligns across 9 bases. This CDR3 has 17 amino acids. The V segment lost 3 bases and the J segment 2 bases; nucleotides outside the gene matches: 12. Looked up from germline, CDR1 is SQVTM and CDR2 is ANQGSEA.

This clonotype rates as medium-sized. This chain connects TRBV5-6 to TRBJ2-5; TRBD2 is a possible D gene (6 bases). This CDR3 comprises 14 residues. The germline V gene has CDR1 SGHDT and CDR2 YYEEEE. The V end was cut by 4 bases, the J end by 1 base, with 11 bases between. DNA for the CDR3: TGTGCCAGCAGCCGTGTGGGACTCCAAGAGACCCAGTACTTC. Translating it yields CASSRVGLQETQYF.

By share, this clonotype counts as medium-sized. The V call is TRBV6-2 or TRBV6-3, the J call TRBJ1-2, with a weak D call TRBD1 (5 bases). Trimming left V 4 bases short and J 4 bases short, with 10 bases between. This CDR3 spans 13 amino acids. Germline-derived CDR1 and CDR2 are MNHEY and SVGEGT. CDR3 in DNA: TGTGCCAGCAGTTTGGGACTGGCCTATGGCTACACCTTC. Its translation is CASSLGLAYGYTF.

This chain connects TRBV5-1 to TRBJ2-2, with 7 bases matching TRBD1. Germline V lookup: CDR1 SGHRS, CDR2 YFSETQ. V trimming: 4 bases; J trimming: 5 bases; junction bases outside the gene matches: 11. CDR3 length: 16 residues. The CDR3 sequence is CASSPVWDRVTGELFF. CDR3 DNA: TGCGCCAGCAGCCCGGTGTGGGACAGAGTAACCGGGGAGCTGTTTTTT.

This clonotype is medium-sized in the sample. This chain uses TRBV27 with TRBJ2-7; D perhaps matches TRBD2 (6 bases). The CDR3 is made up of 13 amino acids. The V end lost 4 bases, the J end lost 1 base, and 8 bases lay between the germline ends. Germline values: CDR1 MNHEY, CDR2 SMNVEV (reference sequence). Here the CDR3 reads CASSYRGSYEQYF. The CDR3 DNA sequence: TGTGCCAGCAGTTACCGGGGGTCCTACGAGCAGTACTTC.

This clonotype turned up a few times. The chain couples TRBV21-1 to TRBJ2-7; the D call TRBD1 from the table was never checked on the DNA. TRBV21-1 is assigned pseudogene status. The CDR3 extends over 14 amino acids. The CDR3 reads CASRVRGRFYEQYF. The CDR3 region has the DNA TGTGCCAGCAGGGTAAGGGGGCGATTCTACGAGCAGTACTTC.

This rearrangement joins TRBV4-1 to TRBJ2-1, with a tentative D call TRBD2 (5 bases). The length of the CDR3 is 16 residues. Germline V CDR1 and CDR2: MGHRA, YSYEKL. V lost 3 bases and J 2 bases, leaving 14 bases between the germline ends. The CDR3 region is CASSHPTRTPYNEQFF. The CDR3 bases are TGCGCCAGCAGCCACCCCACTAGAACTCCCTACAATGAGCAGTTCTTC.

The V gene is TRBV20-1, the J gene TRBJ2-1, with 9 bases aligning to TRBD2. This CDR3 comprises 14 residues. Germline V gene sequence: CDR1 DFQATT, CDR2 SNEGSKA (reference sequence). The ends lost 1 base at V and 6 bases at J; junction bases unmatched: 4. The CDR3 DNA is TGCAGTGCTAGAGGTCTAGCGGGAACCAATGAGCAGTTCTTC. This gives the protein CSARGLAGTNEQFF.

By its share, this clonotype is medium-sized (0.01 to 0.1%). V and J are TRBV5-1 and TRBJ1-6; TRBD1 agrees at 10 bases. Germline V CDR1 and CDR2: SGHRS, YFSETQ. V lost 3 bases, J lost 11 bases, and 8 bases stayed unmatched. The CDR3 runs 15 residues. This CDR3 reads CASSSRTGGFPPLHF. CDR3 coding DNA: TGCGCCAGCAGCTCGCGGACAGGGGGTTTTCCACCCCTCCACTTT.

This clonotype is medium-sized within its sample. The CDR3 protein is CASSPWDRVVNSPLHF. The CDR3 nucleotides are TGTGCCAGCAGCCCTTGGGACAGGGTAGTTAATTCACCCCTCCACTTT. The chain uses TRBV7-9 and TRBJ1-6; 9 bases agree with TRBD1. This CDR3 comprises 16 residues. Germline CDR1 is SEHNR and CDR2 is FQNEAQ (reference sequence). J lost 6 bases, V lost 5 bases, and 8 bases had no gene match.

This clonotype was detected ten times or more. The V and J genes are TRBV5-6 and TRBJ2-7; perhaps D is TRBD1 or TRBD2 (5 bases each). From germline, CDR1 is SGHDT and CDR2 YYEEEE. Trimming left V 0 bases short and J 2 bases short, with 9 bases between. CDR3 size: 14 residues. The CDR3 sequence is CASSLGGTTYEQYF. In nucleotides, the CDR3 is TGTGCCAGCAGCTTGGGGGGGACCACCTACGAGCAGTACTTC.

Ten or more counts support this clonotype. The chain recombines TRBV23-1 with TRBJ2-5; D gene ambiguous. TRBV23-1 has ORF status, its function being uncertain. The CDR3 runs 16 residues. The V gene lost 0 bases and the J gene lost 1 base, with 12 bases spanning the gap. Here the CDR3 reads CASSQSNASIQETQYF. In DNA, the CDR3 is TGCGCCAGCAGTCAATCGAACGCCTCAATCCAAGAGACCCAGTACTTC.

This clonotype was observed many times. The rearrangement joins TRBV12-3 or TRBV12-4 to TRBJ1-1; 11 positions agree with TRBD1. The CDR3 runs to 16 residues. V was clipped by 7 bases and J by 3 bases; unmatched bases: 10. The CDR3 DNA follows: TGTGCCAGCAACCTAGGACAGGGGGCATTGCACACTGAAGCTTTCTTT. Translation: CASNLGQGALHTEAFF.

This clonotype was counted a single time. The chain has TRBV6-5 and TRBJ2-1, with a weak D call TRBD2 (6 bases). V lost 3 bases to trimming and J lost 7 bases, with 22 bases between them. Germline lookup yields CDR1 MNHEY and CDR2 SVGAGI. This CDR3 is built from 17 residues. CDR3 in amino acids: CASSYSMGYGSRNEQFF. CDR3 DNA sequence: TGTGCCAGCAGTTATTCGATGGGTTACGGGAGTAGGAATGAGCAGTTCTTC.

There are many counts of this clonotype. CDR3 residues: CASSLVTGSGQPQHF. The CDR3 bases are TGTGCCAGCAGCTTGGTAACAGGGAGTGGGCAGCCCCAGCATTTT. The rearrangement joins TRBV5-5 to TRBJ1-5; tentatively, D is TRBD1 (6 bases). Germline CDR1 reads SGHKS; CDR2 reads YYEKEE (reference sequence). V lost 0 bases, J lost 7 bases, and 14 bases lay in between. The CDR3 consists of 15 residues.